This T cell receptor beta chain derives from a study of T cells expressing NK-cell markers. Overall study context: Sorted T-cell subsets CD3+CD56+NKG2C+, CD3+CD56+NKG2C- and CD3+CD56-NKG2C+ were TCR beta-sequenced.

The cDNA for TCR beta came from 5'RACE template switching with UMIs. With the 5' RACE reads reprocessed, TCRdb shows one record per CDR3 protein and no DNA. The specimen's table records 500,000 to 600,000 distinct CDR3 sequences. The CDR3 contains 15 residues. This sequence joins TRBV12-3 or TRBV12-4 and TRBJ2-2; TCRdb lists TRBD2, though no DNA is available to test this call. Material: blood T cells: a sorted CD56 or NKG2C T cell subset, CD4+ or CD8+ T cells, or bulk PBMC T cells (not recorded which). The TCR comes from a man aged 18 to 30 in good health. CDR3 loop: CASSLGTRHTGELFF.